This T cell receptor beta chain was sequenced during a study of T cells in Graves' hyperthyroidism and ophthalmopathy. The sample holds many counts of this clonotype. RNA transcripts were the template for amplifying TCR beta CDR3 regions. A first-round RT-PCR of the TCR CDR3 used the HTBI primer set. TCRdb ran MiXCR on the multiplex PCR reads and lists one entry per CDR3 protein. The data show fewer than 400,000 distinct CDR3 sequences, with more than 12% seen just once and 25% to 30% held by the top ten. The CDR3 consists of 15 residues. Trimming shortened V by 5 bases and J by 0 bases, and 14 bases separated the two germline ends. CDR1 MNHNS and CDR2 SASEGT come from the germline V gene.

The sequencing sample was made of blood. The TCR comes from a man aged 45 to 65 with Graves' ophthalmopathy. The chain couples TRBV6-1 to TRBJ2-7; D might be TRBD2 (6 bases). CDR3 in amino acids: CASSTRGLLSYEQYF. The CDR3 DNA reads as TGTGCCAGCAGTACCCGGGGACTTCTCTCCTACGAGCAGTACTTC.